This T cell receptor beta chain was recovered during a study of blood T cell repertoires in COVID-19. Study-wide context: Samples taken during acute and convalescent COVID-19 were collected in the United States, Italy and Spain. T cells, B-cell-depleted T cells, or PBMCs supplied cDNA or gDNA.

As originally analysed: The authors estimated nucleated cell counts from reference gene primer amplification. The table came from immunoSEQ multiplex PCR; TCRdb's copy has only in-frame clones and leaves some out. Clone size and the V and J calls come from that table; the DNA yielded D and trimming. The sample contains about 130,000 clones, 85% to 90% of which appear only once. CDR3 size: 14 residues. With 0 bases removed from V and 5 bases from J, the gap between germline ends came to 7 bases. Germline CDR1 LNHDA, CDR2 SQIVND (reference sequence). Material for sequencing was peripheral blood. This sequence was found in a man aged 50 to 60 with active or convalescent COVID-19. J is TRBJ2-2 and V is TRBV19, with a possible D match to TRBD1 (6 bases). DNA of the CDR3: TGTGCCAGTAGTATAGAACAGGGAACCGGGGAGCTGTTTTTT. Protein product: CASSIEQGTGELFF. Supplemented by reference TRBV19 and TRBJ2-2, the full variable domain reads DGGITQSPKYLFRKEGQNVTLSCEQNLNHDAMYWYRQDPGQGLRLIYYSQIVNDFQKGDIAEGYSVSREKKESFPLTVTSAQKNPTAFYLCASSIEQGTGELFFGEGSRLTVL.